This entry describes one T cell receptor (beta chain). The antigen is undetermined. These data come from a study of cytomegalovirus exposure and HLA in healthy donors. Study conclusions and caveats: Investigators reported around 150 TCR beta chains as tied to cytomegalovirus. In a later analysis, HLA-associated beta chains showed higher expansion and lower generation probabilities than comparable chains. It was reported in a later analysis that an Asian-associated ancestry cluster showed fewer N-insertions than the roughly 660-donor mean. An apparent linkage of common viral pathogens to several of the most significant clusters emerged in a later analysis.

The PCR made use of 60 Vbeta and 13 Jbeta primers. The assay was immunoSEQ multiplex PCR, and TCRdb's table has in-frame clones only and misses some. The repertoire holds 80,000 to 130,000 clones, 65% to 75% seen once, with over 4% in the top ten. Germline-derived CDR1 and CDR2 are MNHEY and SMNVEV (reference sequence). The CDR3 is 15 amino acids. With 6 bases removed from V and 3 bases from J, the gap between germline ends came to 15 bases. The source of this sequence is a woman between 18 and 29 years old in good health and CMV-seropositive. The sequenced sample consisted of PBMCs. The genes are TRBV27 and TRBJ1-5, with D perhaps matching TRBD1 (5 bases). The CDR3 sequence: CASSREGSLNQPQHF. The CDR3 region has the DNA TGTGCCAGCAGCAGGGAAGGTTCCCTCAATCAGCCCCAGCATTTT.